A selection of T cell receptor beta chains follows, all from one sample in a study of cytomegalovirus exposure and HLA in healthy donors. Assay used: immunoSEQ multiplex PCR; TCRdb lists only in-frame clones, some missing. The repertoire includes some 140,000 clones, around 79% of them detected once, and more than 0.85% sits in the top ten. Sequenced sample: PBMCs. The receptors were gathered from a man between 18 and 29 years old in good health and CMV-seronegative. Each CDR3 is given with its conserved first and last residue. Fields, in order: clone size, J gene, D gene, V gene, CDR3 DNA, CDR3 protein. D genes are given only for firm matches. Where a row states a size, it is once, few, many or the class of an expanded clone; other rows omit it.

abundance: .; j_gene: TRBJ1-1; d_gene: TRBD1; v_gene: TRBV9; CDR3nt: TGTGCCAGCAGCCCCAGACAGGGGACTGAAGCTTTCTTT; CDR3aa: CASSPRQGTEAFF
abundance: few; j_gene: TRBJ1-1; d_gene: TRBD1; v_gene: TRBV6-5; CDR3nt: TGTGCCAGCACCCAGGGACAGGTAAACACTGAAGCTTTCTTT; CDR3aa: CASTQGQVNTEAFF
abundance: .; j_gene: TRBJ2-1; d_gene: .; v_gene: TRBV7-3; CDR3nt: TGTGCCAGCAGCTTAGCCGGGGGTCCCCCTTTCGATGAGCAGTTCTTC; CDR3aa: CASSLAGGPPFDEQFF
abundance: .; j_gene: TRBJ2-7; d_gene: TRBD1; v_gene: TRBV27; CDR3nt: TGTGCCAGCAGCCATGGGACAGGGGGCTACGAGCAGTACTTC; CDR3aa: CASSHGTGGYEQYF
abundance: .; j_gene: TRBJ1-1; d_gene: .; v_gene: TRBV11-2; CDR3nt: TGTGCCAGCAGTTACTACACTGAAGCTTTCTTT; CDR3aa: CASSYYTEAFF
abundance: once; j_gene: TRBJ1-5; d_gene: .; v_gene: TRBV11-2; CDR3nt: TGTGCCAGCAGCGAGGGGGTACGACAGCCCCAGCATTTT; CDR3aa: CASSEGVRQPQHF
abundance: .; j_gene: TRBJ1-4; d_gene: .; v_gene: TRBV28; CDR3nt: TGTGCCAGCAGTTTGGGCAGTGGGCCGCGGGGTGAAAAACTGTTTTTT; CDR3aa: CASSLGSGPRGEKLFF
abundance: .; j_gene: TRBJ2-3; d_gene: .; v_gene: TRBV5-1; CDR3nt: TGCGCCAGCAGCTCGGACTGGGGTACGCAGTATTTT; CDR3aa: CASSSDWGTQYF
abundance: .; j_gene: TRBJ1-5; d_gene: .; v_gene: TRBV6-6; CDR3nt: TGTGCCAGCAGTCAAGGGGGATCCAATCAGCCCCAGCATTTT; CDR3aa: CASSQGGSNQPQHF
abundance: .; j_gene: TRBJ2-2; d_gene: .; v_gene: TRBV7-5; CDR3nt: TGTGCCAGAAGCCACTCCAGGGGCGGGACCGGGGAGCTGTTTTTT; CDR3aa: CARSHSRGGTGELFF
abundance: .; j_gene: TRBJ2-7; d_gene: TRBD1; v_gene: TRBV11-2; CDR3nt: TGTGCCAGCAGCCTAGACCCTACAGGGGCGGTATACTTC; CDR3aa: CASSLDPTGAVYF
abundance: once; j_gene: TRBJ1-6; d_gene: .; v_gene: TRBV7-2; CDR3nt: TGTGCCAGCAGCTTAGCGCTAAACAGCAATTCACCCCTCCACTTT; CDR3aa: CASSLALNSNSPLHF
abundance: .; j_gene: TRBJ2-5; d_gene: TRBD1; v_gene: TRBV25-1; CDR3nt: TGTGCCAGTTCCTTACAGGGGTTTGGAGAGACCCAGTACTTC; CDR3aa: CASSLQGFGETQYF
abundance: .; j_gene: TRBJ1-1; d_gene: .; v_gene: TRBV5-4; CDR3nt: TGTGCCAGCAGCTTGGGGCCCAAGAGCGCTGAAGCTTTCTTT; CDR3aa: CASSLGPKSAEAFF
abundance: .; j_gene: TRBJ2-2; d_gene: TRBD1; v_gene: TRBV23-1; CDR3nt: TGCGCCAGCAGTCAATCCGTCTGGACAGGGGCGGGCGGGGAGCTGTTTTTT; CDR3aa: CASSQSVWTGAGGELFF
abundance: .; j_gene: TRBJ1-6; d_gene: TRBD1; v_gene: TRBV7-6; CDR3nt: TGTGCCAGCAGCAAGACGACAGGGGGGTCATATAATTCACCCCTCCACTTT; CDR3aa: CASSKTTGGSYNSPLHF
abundance: once; j_gene: TRBJ2-6; d_gene: TRBD1; v_gene: TRBV12-5; CDR3nt: TGTGCTAGTGGTTTGATTGGGACAGGTGGATTCTCTGGGGCCAACGTCCTGACTTTC; CDR3aa: CASGLIGTGGFSGANVLTF
abundance: once; j_gene: TRBJ1-2; d_gene: TRBD1; v_gene: TRBV5-1; CDR3nt: TGCGCCAGCAGCTTGGCAGGGGGCAATGGCTACACCTTC; CDR3aa: CASSLAGGNGYTF
abundance: few; j_gene: TRBJ1-1; d_gene: TRBD1; v_gene: TRBV5-1; CDR3nt: TGCGCCAGCAGCTTGTGGTCCAGGGGGTCTGAAGCTTTCTTT; CDR3aa: CASSLWSRGSEAFF
abundance: .; j_gene: TRBJ1-1; d_gene: .; v_gene: TRBV5-1; CDR3nt: TGCGCCAGCAGCTTAGATACGTCTACCCAAGCTTTCTTT; CDR3aa: CASSLDTSTQAFF
abundance: .; j_gene: TRBJ2-5; d_gene: TRBD1; v_gene: TRBV7-7; CDR3nt: TGTGCTAGCAGCTTAGGGACAGTTGGACAAGAGACCCAGTACTTC; CDR3aa: CASSLGTVGQETQYF
abundance: .; j_gene: TRBJ1-5; d_gene: TRBD1; v_gene: TRBV29-1; CDR3nt: TGCAGCGTATTACAGGGGAATCAGCCCCAGCATTTT; CDR3aa: CSVLQGNQPQHF
abundance: .; j_gene: TRBJ1-5; d_gene: .; v_gene: TRBV19; CDR3nt: TGTGCCAGTAGTATAGGAGGCAATCAGCCCCAGCATTTT; CDR3aa: CASSIGGNQPQHF
abundance: .; j_gene: TRBJ1-5; d_gene: .; v_gene: TRBV10-1; CDR3nt: TGCGCCAGCAGTCCCGGGATTCTGTATAGCAATCAGCCCCAGCATTTT; CDR3aa: CASSPGILYSNQPQHF
abundance: .; j_gene: TRBJ2-7; d_gene: TRBD1; v_gene: TRBV9; CDR3nt: TGTGCCAGCAGCGTGTCGGACAGGACGAGGGGGTTCGCGGACGAGCAGTACTTC; CDR3aa: CASSVSDRTRGFADEQYF
abundance: .; j_gene: TRBJ2-3; d_gene: .; v_gene: TRBV6-5; CDR3nt: TGTGCCAGCAGTTACGGGGGGAACACAGATACGCAGTATTTT; CDR3aa: CASSYGGNTDTQYF
abundance: .; j_gene: TRBJ2-1; d_gene: .; v_gene: TRBV21-1; CDR3nt: TGTGCCAGCAGCAAAACCTCTCTTTTGGGACAGCTAGACAATGAGCAGTTCTTC; CDR3aa: CASSKTSLLGQLDNEQFF
abundance: .; j_gene: TRBJ2-6; d_gene: .; v_gene: TRBV4-3; CDR3nt: TGCGCCAGCGGCCAAGACCGTTACTCTGGGGCCAACGTCCTGACTTTC; CDR3aa: CASGQDRYSGANVLTF
abundance: .; j_gene: TRBJ2-1; d_gene: TRBD1; v_gene: TRBV18; CDR3nt: TGTGCCAGCTCACCGGGACAGGGGTTGAATGAGCAGTTCTTC; CDR3aa: CASSPGQGLNEQFF
abundance: .; j_gene: TRBJ1-2; d_gene: .; v_gene: TRBV4-2; CDR3nt: TGTGCCAGCAGCCAAAGAGGAGGCGGACCTAACTATGGCTACACCTTC; CDR3aa: CASSQRGGGPNYGYTF
abundance: .; j_gene: TRBJ1-3; d_gene: .; v_gene: TRBV2; CDR3nt: TGTGCCAGCAGTGTCGGAGGCACTGGAAACACCATATATTTT; CDR3aa: CASSVGGTGNTIYF
abundance: .; j_gene: TRBJ1-1; d_gene: TRBD1; v_gene: TRBV10-2; CDR3nt: TGCGCCAGCAGTCGACAGGGGGCCACTGAAGCTTTCTTT; CDR3aa: CASSRQGATEAFF
abundance: .; j_gene: TRBJ1-2; d_gene: TRBD1; v_gene: TRBV12-5; CDR3nt: TGTGCTGTCGGACAGGGTGGAGATGGCTACACCTTC; CDR3aa: CAVGQGGDGYTF
abundance: .; j_gene: TRBJ2-7; d_gene: TRBD1; v_gene: TRBV4-1; CDR3nt: TGCGCCAGCAGCCAAGCTGGGACAGGGAGCTACGAGCAGTACTTC; CDR3aa: CASSQAGTGSYEQYF
abundance: .; j_gene: TRBJ1-2; d_gene: TRBD1; v_gene: TRBV5-5; CDR3nt: TGTGCCAGCAGCTCAACAGACAGGGATACCTATGGCTACACCTTC; CDR3aa: CASSSTDRDTYGYTF
abundance: .; j_gene: TRBJ1-5; d_gene: .; v_gene: TRBV5-4; CDR3nt: TGTGCCAGCAGCCAAGGGCCCGCGGGGGGTCAGCCCCAGCATTTT; CDR3aa: CASSQGPAGGQPQHF
abundance: .; j_gene: TRBJ2-1; d_gene: TRBD1; v_gene: TRBV4-1; CDR3nt: TGCGCCACCAGGGGCAGGGGGCAGAATGAGCAGTTCTTC; CDR3aa: CATRGRGQNEQFF
abundance: .; j_gene: TRBJ1-2; d_gene: TRBD1; v_gene: TRBV27; CDR3nt: TGTGCCAGCAGACGACAGGGTGGAAGGGATGGCTACACCTTC; CDR3aa: CASRRQGGRDGYTF
abundance: .; j_gene: TRBJ1-4; d_gene: TRBD1; v_gene: TRBV10-3; CDR3nt: TGTGCCATCAGTACGACAGGGGCTAATGAAAAACTGTTTTTT; CDR3aa: CAISTTGANEKLFF
abundance: .; j_gene: TRBJ2-6; d_gene: .; v_gene: TRBV4-3; CDR3nt: TGCGCCAGCAGCCAAGATCGGTCGACAGGCCACTCTGGGGCCAACGTCCTGACTTTC; CDR3aa: CASSQDRSTGHSGANVLTF